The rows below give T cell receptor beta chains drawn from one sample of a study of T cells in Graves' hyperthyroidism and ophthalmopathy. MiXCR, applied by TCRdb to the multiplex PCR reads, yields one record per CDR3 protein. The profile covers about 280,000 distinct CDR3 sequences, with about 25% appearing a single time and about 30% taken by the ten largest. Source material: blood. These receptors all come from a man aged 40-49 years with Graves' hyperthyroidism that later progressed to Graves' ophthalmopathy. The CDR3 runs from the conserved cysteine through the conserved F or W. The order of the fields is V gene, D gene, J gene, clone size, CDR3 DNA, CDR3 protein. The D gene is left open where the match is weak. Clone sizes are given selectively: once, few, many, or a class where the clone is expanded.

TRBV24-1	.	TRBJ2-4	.	TGTGCCACCAGTGGGGGACCGATAGCCAAAAACATTCAGTACTTC	CATSGGPIAKNIQYF
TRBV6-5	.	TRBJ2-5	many	TGTGCCAGCAGTTATCGTCCTCTTTGGCCAGAGACCCAGTACTTC	CASSYRPLWPETQYF
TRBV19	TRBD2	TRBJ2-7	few	TGTGCCAGTAGTTTTGGGACTACACCTTACGAGCAGTACTTC	CASSFGTTPYEQYF
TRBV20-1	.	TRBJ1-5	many	TGCAGTGCTAGAGATTTTGGGGGGCTGGAGCCCCAGCATTTT	CSARDFGGLEPQHF
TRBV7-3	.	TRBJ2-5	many	TGTGCCAGCAGCCTAACTTCTTCCGGGGATTCAGGAGAGACCCAGTACTTC	CASSLTSSGDSGETQYF
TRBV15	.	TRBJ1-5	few	TGTGCCACCAGCAGAGGAGGAACAGCTCTTTATAGCAATCAGCCCCAGCATTTT	CATSRGGTALYSNQPQHF
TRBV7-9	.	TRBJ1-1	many	TGTGCCAGCAGCAACAGGCCGCAGGTGAACACTGAAGCTTTCTTT	CASSNRPQVNTEAFF
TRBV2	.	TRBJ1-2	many	TGTGCCAGCAGTGAGAGCCTACTCACGAACTATGGCTACACCTTC	CASSESLLTNYGYTF
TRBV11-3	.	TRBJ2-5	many	TGTGCCAGCAGCACCGCAGGGACGACCCAGTACTTC	CASSTAGTTQYF
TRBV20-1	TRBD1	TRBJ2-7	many	TGCAGTGCGGCGACCGGGACAGGAAACTACGAGCAGTACTTC	CSAATGTGNYEQYF
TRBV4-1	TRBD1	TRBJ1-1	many	TGCGCCAGCAGACCAAGTAGGAGACAGGGGAAGATTGGCGTTCGGACTGAAGCTTTCTTT	CASRPSRRQGKIGVRTEAFF
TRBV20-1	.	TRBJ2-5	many	TGCAGTGCTAGGCCTGTGACTAGAAGGGAGACCCAGTACTTC	CSARPVTRRETQYF
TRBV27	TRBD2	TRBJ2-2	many	TGTGCCAGCAGTTCGACCTCGGGAGGTGTAACCGGGGAGCTGTTTTTT	CASSSTSGGVTGELFF
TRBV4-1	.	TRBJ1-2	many	TGCGCCAGCAGCCAAGTTCAGGGATCCTATGGCTACACCTTC	CASSQVQGSYGYTF
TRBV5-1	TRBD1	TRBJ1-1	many	TGCGCCAGCAGCTTGGATCAGGGGGCGCGTACTGAAGCTTTCTTT	CASSLDQGARTEAFF
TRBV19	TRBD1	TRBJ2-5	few	TGTGCCAGTAGGAATCAGGGACAGGGGTCCCAAGAGACCCAGTACTTC	CASRNQGQGSQETQYF
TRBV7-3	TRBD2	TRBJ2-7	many	TGTGCCAGCAGCTCGGGACTAGGGTCGAGCGAGCAGTACTTC	CASSSGLGSSEQYF
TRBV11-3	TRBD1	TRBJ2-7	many	TGTGCCAGCAGTCAGACAGGGGCACCCTACGAGCAGTACTTC	CASSQTGAPYEQYF
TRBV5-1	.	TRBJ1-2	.	TGCGCCAGCAGCCCCGGGACCGCCCTCTACACCTTC	CASSPGTALYTF
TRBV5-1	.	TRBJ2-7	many	TGCGCCAGCAGCTTGGGGACTGACGAGCAGTACTTC	CASSLGTDEQYF